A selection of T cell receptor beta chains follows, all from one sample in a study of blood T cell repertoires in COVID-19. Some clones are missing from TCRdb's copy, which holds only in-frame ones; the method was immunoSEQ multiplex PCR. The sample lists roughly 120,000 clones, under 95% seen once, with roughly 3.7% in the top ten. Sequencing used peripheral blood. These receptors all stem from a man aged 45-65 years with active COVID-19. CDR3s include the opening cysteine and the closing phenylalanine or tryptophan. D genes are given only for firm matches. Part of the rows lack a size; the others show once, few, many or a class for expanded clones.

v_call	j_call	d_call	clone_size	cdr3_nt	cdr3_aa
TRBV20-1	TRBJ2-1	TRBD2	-	TGCAGTGCTAGTCGGCCGGGGGGTAACTACAATGAGCAGTTCTTC	CSASRPGGNYNEQFF
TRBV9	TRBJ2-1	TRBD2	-	TGTGCCAGCAGCGTAGGTCACCTAGCGGGGACGCACAATGAGCAGTTCTTC	CASSVGHLAGTHNEQFF
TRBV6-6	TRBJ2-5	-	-	TGTGCCAGCAAGGCGGGTGGGGAGACCCAGTACTTC	CASKAGGETQYF
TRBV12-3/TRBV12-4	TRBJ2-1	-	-	TGTGCCAGCAGTCCTAGGGGCGAGCAGTTCTTC	CASSPRGEQFF
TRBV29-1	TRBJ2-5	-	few	TGCAGCGTTGTGGAGGGGCAAGAGACCCAGTACTTC	CSVVEGQETQYF
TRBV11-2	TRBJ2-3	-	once	TGTGCCAGCAGCTTAGATCTGGGCTTCACAGATACGCAGTATTTT	CASSLDLGFTDTQYF
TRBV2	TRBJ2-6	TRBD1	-	TGTGCCAGCAGGTATACCCGGGACAGGGACTCTGGGGCCAACGTCCTGACTTTC	CASRYTRDRDSGANVLTF
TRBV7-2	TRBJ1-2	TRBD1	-	TGTGCCAGCAGCTTAGGGACAGGGGCCTATGGCTACACCTTC	CASSLGTGAYGYTF
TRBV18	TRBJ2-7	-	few	TGTGCCAGCTCAGGTCAGGGAACCTACGAGCAGTACTTC	CASSGQGTYEQYF
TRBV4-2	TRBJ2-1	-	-	TGTGCCAGCAGCCAAGAGCCAGTCAACTACAATGAGCAGTTCTTC	CASSQEPVNYNEQFF
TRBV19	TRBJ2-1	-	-	TGTGCCAGTAGTAATCTTCTAGCAAGGAACAATGAGCAGTTCTTC	CASSNLLARNNEQFF
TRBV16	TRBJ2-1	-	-	TGTGCCAGCAGCCAACCTTGGCTAGCTGATTACAATGAGCAGTTCTTC	CASSQPWLADYNEQFF
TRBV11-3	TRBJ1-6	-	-	TGTGCCAGCAGCTTATACAGCGGGAATTCACCCCTCCACTTT	CASSLYSGNSPLHF
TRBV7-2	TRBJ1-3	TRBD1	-	TGTGCCAGCAGCTTAGCGGGCAGGGGGAACGGAAACACCATATATTTT	CASSLAGRGNGNTIYF
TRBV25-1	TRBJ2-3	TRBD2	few	TGTGCCAGCAGTGATCAAGCGGGGACGGGAGATACGCAGTATTTT	CASSDQAGTGDTQYF
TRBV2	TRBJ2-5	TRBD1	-	TGTGCCAGCAGGAGGCAGCCGGGACAGGGGATAGGAGAGACCCAGTACTTC	CASRRQPGQGIGETQYF
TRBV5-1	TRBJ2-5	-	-	TGCGCCAGCAAAGCTTTTGAGACCCAGTACTTC	CASKAFETQYF
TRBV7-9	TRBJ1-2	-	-	TGTGCCAGCAGCTTAGTGGCAGGGGATGGCTACACCTTC	CASSLVAGDGYTF
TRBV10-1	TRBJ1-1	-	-	TGCGCCAGCAGTGAGAAGCAGGGTGACACTGAAGCTTTCTTT	CASSEKQGDTEAFF
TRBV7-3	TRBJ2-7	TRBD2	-	TGTGCCAGCAGCTTAGGACCTAGCGGGGGGGCCGCGCAGTACTTC	CASSLGPSGGAAQYF
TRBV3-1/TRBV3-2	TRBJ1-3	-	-	TGTGCCAGCAGCCCACAAGGGGCTGGAAACACCATATATTTT	CASSPQGAGNTIYF
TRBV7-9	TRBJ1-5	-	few	TGTGCCAGCAGCACCGACAGGTGGGGACAGCCCCAGCATTTT	CASSTDRWGQPQHF
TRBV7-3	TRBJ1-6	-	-	TGTGCCAGCAGTCACCCAACTAGGAGGAATGGTTCACCCCTCCACTTT	CASSHPTRRNGSPLHF
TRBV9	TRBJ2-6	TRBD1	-	TGTGCCAGCAGCGCATCTGGGGACAGGGAGGTTGGGGCCAACGTCCTGACTTTC	CASSASGDREVGANVLTF
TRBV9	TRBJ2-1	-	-	TGTGCCAGCAGCGTAGTCCCTGGGGGGGGGCGTGACAATGAGCAGTTCTTC	CASSVVPGGGRDNEQFF
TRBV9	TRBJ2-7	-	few	TGTGCCAGCAGCGTAGGGCTAGGCTTATCCGAGCAGTACTTC	CASSVGLGLSEQYF
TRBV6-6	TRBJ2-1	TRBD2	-	TGTGCCAGCAGGAAGCTAGCGGAATTCGACAATGAGCAGTTCTTC	CASRKLAEFDNEQFF
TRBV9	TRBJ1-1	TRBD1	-	TGTGCCAGCAGCTTAGGGACAGCGAACACTGAAGCTTTCTTT	CASSLGTANTEAFF
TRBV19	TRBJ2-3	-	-	TGTGCCAGTACAACCAGGGCCCTCACAGATACGCAGTATTTT	CASTTRALTDTQYF
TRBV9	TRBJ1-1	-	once	TGTGCCAGCAGCGCCGACACGCTGTACACTGAAGCTTTCTTT	CASSADTLYTEAFF
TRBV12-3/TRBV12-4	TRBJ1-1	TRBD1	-	TGTGCCAGCAGTCTAGACAGGGCCGAAGCTTTCTTT	CASSLDRAEAFF
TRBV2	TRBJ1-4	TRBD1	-	TGTGCCAGCACCATGACAGGGGTCGGAGAAAAACTGTTTTTT	CASTMTGVGEKLFF